The 3 T cell receptor beta chains below come from one sample, sequenced in a study of regulatory T cells in long-lasting Graves disease. For TCR beta, libraries came from iRepertoire HTBI primers and Arm-PCR of CDR3 regions. TCRdb called the multiplex PCR reads again in MiXCR, with one record for every CDR3 protein. The sample yields some 440,000 distinct CDR3 sequences, around 21% seen once. The sample's time point: persistent/refractory GD, antithyroid drugs over 5 years with positive TRAb. TCR sequences were obtained from RNA taken from PBMCs. The sequencing used peripheral blood mononuclear cells (PBMCs), collected when the disease was refractory, from a patient treated with antithyroid drugs. Receptor source: a female donor with Graves disease.

About this clonotype: With only one base between it and a far larger clone, this is likely a read error. V gene TRBV12-3 or TRBV12-4 combines with J gene TRBJ2-1, with D possibly being TRBD1 (6 bases). The end of the DNA fits TRBJ2-5 better, so the J call may be wrong. The CDR3 runs 14 residues. The CDR3 coding sequence is TGTGCCGGCAGGCTAGGACAGAACCAAGAGACCCAGTACTTC. Translated, it gives CAGRLGQNQETQYF.

This clonotype was recorded many times. The chain joins TRBV2 to TRBJ2-2, with 8 bases identical to TRBD2. The CDR3 is made up of 15 amino acids. Germline CDR1 SNHLY, CDR2 FYNNEI. Trimming cost V 8 bases and J 6 bases; bases outside gene matches: 11. The CDR3 reads CASFPRTSYAGELFF. In DNA form, the CDR3 reads TGTGCCAGCTTTCCGCGGACTAGCTATGCCGGGGAGCTGTTTTTT.

This clonotype was counted ten times or more. The chain links TRBV7-9 to TRBJ2-5; D is possibly TRBD1 (6 bases). The CDR3 is 15 residues long. Germline CDR1 is SEHNR and CDR2 is FQNEAQ (reference sequence). Trimming cost V 4 bases and J 2 bases, with 14 bases left between them. The DNA for the CDR3 is TGTGCCAGCAGCTCCCAAAGACAGGATCAAGAGACCCAGTACTTC. Translated, it gives CASSSQRQDQETQYF.